This TCR beta chain is from a study of shared clonotypes between healthy human individuals. Germline V CDR1 and CDR2: DFQATT, SNEGSKA (reference sequence). This CDR3 region has 9 residues. Trimming left V 4 bases short and J 9 bases short, with 6 bases between. In CD8 memory, CD45RO+ cells were put together with CCR7-negative CD45RA+ TemRA cells. Methods used by the authors: ImmunoSEQ only sent back junction sequences with no quality scores, so filtering was done differently. The repertoire was sequenced with immunoSEQ multiplex PCR; TCRdb's copy has only in-frame clones and lacks some. V, J and clone size are taken as reported in that table, and D and trimming were inferred from the DNA itself. This table has around 370,000 clones, roughly 96% appearing once.

This receptor was taken from a man in his thirties or forties in good health. Sequencing was performed on memory CD8+ T cells sorted from blood. The subset was: CD45RO+ cells pooled with CCR7-negative TemRA cells. The chain employs TRBV20-1 and TRBJ1-1; no definite D call. The CDR3 region is CSAIAQAFF. The CDR3 DNA reads TGCAGTGCTATAGCTCAAGCTTTCTTT.